The 30 T cell receptor gamma chains below were found in one sample sequenced in a study of γδ T cells in repeated Plasmodium falciparum infection. Flow sorting of PBMC yielded separate Vgamma9/Vdelta2+ and Vdelta2-negative gammadelta T cell populations for bulk repertoire analysis. TCRdb applied CATT to the multiplex PCR reads for clone calling. The top ten clones hold 30% to 35% of a sample with over 25,000 gamma-chain clones, about 3% of them seen once. Sequenced material: gamma-delta T cells from blood. The receptors shown here come from a pool of human donors (malaria-infected and uninfected, not separated).

Many counts were recorded for this clone. A read error likely explains why the TCRdb protein, taken from a much larger clone, differs from this DNA's translation at residue 7; the protein shown is translated from the DNA. The V call is TRGV2, the J call TRGJ1 or TRGJ2. TCRdb carries no J gene annotation; the J gene was assigned here by matching the DNA with germline. CDR3 length: 14 residues. V shed 0 bases, J shed 5 bases, and the junction held 7 bases outside the gene matches. Germline CDR1 reads EGSNGY; CDR2 reads YDSYNSKV. CDR3 in DNA: TGTGCCACCTGGGACGGGTGGTTCGATTATAAGAAACTCTTT. Its translation is CATWDGWFDYKKLF.

At least ten counts were recorded for this clone. This chain uses TRGV9 with TRGJ1 or TRGJ2. Matching the DNA to germline supplied the J gene, which TCRdb does not give. Looked up from germline, CDR1 is GITISATS and CDR2 is ISYDGTV (reference sequence). The CDR3 consists of 11 residues. J gave up 10 bases and V 2 bases, and 5 bases lay outside the gene matches. DNA for the CDR3: TGTGCCTTGTGGGAGGGATTAAAGAAACTCTTT. This encodes CALWEGLKKLF.

Ten or more counts support this clone. The V and J genes are TRGV8 and TRGJ1 or TRGJ2. No J gene is reported in TCRdb; it was inferred here by comparing the DNA with germline. Germline values: CDR1 VENAVY, CDR2 YDSYNSRV. The V segment lost 0 bases and the J segment 11 bases; nucleotides outside the gene matches: 10. This CDR3 contains 13 residues. CDR3: CATWDRPLVQKLF. The DNA of the CDR3 is TGTGCCACCTGGGATAGGCCCTTGGTCCAGAAACTCTTT.

The rearrangement uses TRGV3 and TRGJ1 or TRGJ2. In the absence of a J gene in TCRdb, the DNA was matched to germline to assign it here. Looked up from germline, CDR1 is VTNTFY and CDR2 is YDVSTARD (reference sequence). The CDR3 runs to 11 residues. The CDR3 DNA follows: TGTGCACCTGGGACAGGCCGTAAGAAACTCTTT. Encoded protein: CAPGTGRKKLF.

This clone was recorded at least ten times. The translation of this DNA and the TCRdb protein of a much larger clone differ at residue 10, probably owing to a read error; the protein shown here is translated from the DNA. The chain recombines TRGV9 with TRGJP. TCRdb records no J gene; here it was assigned by comparing the DNA to germline. The CDR3 has 19 amino acids. From germline, CDR1 is GITISATS and CDR2 ISYDGTV (reference sequence). V lost 0 bases, J lost 7 bases, and 12 bases stayed unmatched. The chain's CDR3 is CALWEVHLVKELGKKIKVF. The CDR3 bases are TGTGCCTTGTGGGAGGTGCATTTGGTGAAGGAGTTGGGCAAAAAAATCAAGGTATTT.

A few counts support this clone. Since a far larger clone is one base different, this is likely a read error. At the DNA level, this CDR3 is encoded by other sequences in the same sample as well. V is TRGV9 and J is TRGJP. The J gene, left out of TCRdb, was set here by checking the DNA against germline. The germline V gene has CDR1 GITISATS and CDR2 ISYDGTV (reference sequence). This CDR3 is built from 17 residues. The junction had 4 bases not matched to a gene; V was cut back by 2 bases and J by 3 bases. Written as DNA, the CDR3 is TGTGCCTTGTGGGAGGATTCGCAAGAGTTGGGCAAAAAAATCAAGGTATTT. The encoded protein is CALWEDSQELGKKIKVF.

To note about this clone: A read error likely explains this, since a far larger clone differs by one base. Because the CDR3's place on the DNA is in doubt, the DNA is left out and the CDR3 is given as listed by TCRdb. The J gene went uncalled, whereas the V gene is TRGV5. Termini included, the CDR3 measures 30 amino acids. Looked up from germline, CDR1 is VINAFY and CDR2 is YDVSNSKD. The CDR3 protein is CATWDSRVRNSLAVEQHLLSQVSIGRIQHF.

Notes on this clone: This likely traces to a read error, being one base from a far larger clone. At the DNA level, this CDR3 is encoded by other sequences in the same sample as well. The J gene was not called, though the V gene is TRGV5P. TRGV5P constitutes a pseudogene. This CDR3 region has 14 residues. The CDR3 DNA is TGTGCCACCTGGGGCAGAAATAGTGATTGGATCAAGACGTTC. Amino acids: CATWGRNSDWIKTF.

This clone has just a few counts. TCRdb's protein for this DNA is that of a much larger clone and differs from the translation at residue 8, likely a read error; the protein shown is the DNA translation. The rearrangement links TRGV4 to TRGJ1 or TRGJ2. TCRdb is silent on the J gene; assignment here came from matching the DNA to germline. V shed 2 bases, J shed 6 bases, and the junction held 10 bases outside the gene matches. CDR1 and CDR2 (germline): EGSTGY, YDSYTSSV. The CDR3 runs to 14 residues. CDR3 residues: CATWDAVFGYKKLF. In nucleotides, the CDR3 is TGTGCCACCTGGGATGCAGTTTTCGGTTATAAGAAACTCTTT.

This clone was picked up many times. A read error likely explains why the TCRdb protein, taken from a much larger clone, differs from this DNA's translation at residue 5; the protein shown is translated from the DNA. J is TRGJP and V is TRGV9. Germline V CDR1 and CDR2: GITISATS, ISYDGTV (reference sequence). This CDR3 is built from 16 residues. Germline trimming cut 6 bases from V and 4 bases from J; bases unmatched to any gene: 6. CDR3 loop: CALWKLQELGKKIKVF. CDR3 in DNA: TGTGCCTTGTGGAAGCTCCAAGAGTTGGGCAAAAAAATCAAGGTATTT.

The chain is built from TRGV3 and TRGJ1 or TRGJ2. In the absence of a J gene in TCRdb, the DNA was matched to germline to assign it here. This CDR3 has 15 amino acids. Per the germline V gene, CDR1 is VTNTFY and CDR2 is YDVSTARD (reference sequence). The ends lost 5 bases at V and 1 base at J; junction bases unmatched: 11. CDR3 sequence (DNA): TGTGCCACCTGGGCTCAATCGCGAAATTATTATAAGAAACTCTTT. Its translation: CATWAQSRNYYKKLF.

This clone has just a few counts. The chain couples TRGV9 to TRGJ1 or TRGJ2. Germline assignment: CDR1 GITISATS and CDR2 ISYDGTV (reference sequence). The CDR3 sequence is 13 residues long. V lost 2 bases and J lost 7; bases outside the gene matches: 8. CDR3 amino acids: CALWEAVRYKKLF. The DNA of the CDR3 is TGTGCCTTGTGGGAGGCCGTCCGGTATAAGAAACTCTTT.

This clone was recorded many times. The protein TCRdb lists belongs to a much larger clone and differs from this DNA's translation at residue 9, which points to a read error; the protein shown is made from the DNA. This chain uses TRGV9 with TRGJP. Since TCRdb gives no J gene, matching the DNA to germline was used here to assign it. The CDR3 is 16 amino acids. Germline-derived CDR1 and CDR2 are GITISATS and ISYDGTV (reference sequence). The CDR3 protein is CALWEYQEMGKKIKVF. In nucleotides, the CDR3 is TGTGCCTTGTGGGAGTATCAAGAGATGGGCAAAAAAATCAAGGTATTT.

This clone was observed at least ten times. This probably arose from a read error, given a far larger clone one base away. This chain links TRGV9 with TRGJ1 or TRGJ2. This CDR3 is 13 amino acids long. Germline CDR1 is GITISATS and CDR2 is ISYDGTV (reference sequence). The CDR3 sequence: CALWEVHHYKKLF. CDR3 nucleotide sequence: TGTGCCTTGTGGGAGGTGCATCATTATAAGAAACTCTTC.

Ten or more counts support this clone. TCRdb has a much larger clone's protein, which differs at residue 8 from the translation of this DNA, likely because of a read error; what is shown is the protein translated from the DNA. This chain connects TRGV4 to TRGJ1 or TRGJ2. The J segment lost 6 bases and the V segment lost 5 bases, leaving 10 bases of the junction unmatched. Germline V CDR1 and CDR2: EGSTGY, YDSYTSSV. CDR3 length: 13 residues. This CDR3 reads CATWVLYCYKKLF. DNA of the CDR3: TGTGCCACCTGGGTACTATATTGTTATAAGAAACTCTTT.

The J gene is TRGJ1 or TRGJ2, the V gene TRGV5. Matching the DNA to germline supplied the J gene, which TCRdb does not give. Unmatched junction bases numbered 9, after V lost 5 bases and J lost 5 bases. Germline V CDR1 and CDR2: VINAFY, YDVSNSKD. CDR3 size: 13 residues. The CDR3 region has the DNA TGTGCCACCTGGGTCCCCGGGAATTATAAGAAACTCTTT. Protein: CATWVPGNYKKLF.

This clone was recorded many times. Here the CDR3 DNA reads TGTGCCACCTGGCTCCCTTATACCACTGGTTGGTTCAAGATATTT. Its translation is CATWLPYTTGWFKIF. The V and J genes are TRGV4 and TRGJP1. Matching the DNA to germline supplied the J gene, which TCRdb does not give. With 6 bases clipped from V and 0 bases from J, the junction kept 7 bases outside the gene matches. The CDR3 loop spans 15 amino acids. From germline, CDR1 is EGSTGY and CDR2 YDSYTSSV.

This clone appeared many times. A far larger clone is a single base away, which makes a read error likely. This sample includes further DNA sequences coding for the same CDR3. The chain links TRGV8 to TRGJP2. The J gene was missing in TCRdb and was found by matching the end of the DNA to germline. Germline CDR1 and CDR2: VENAVY and YDSYNSRV. The CDR3 loop spans 15 amino acids. CDR3 loop: CATWDTKYAHGIKTF. In nucleotides, the CDR3 is TGCGCCACCTGGGATACCAAATACGCTCATGGGATCAAGACGTTT.

Remarks on this clone: A far larger clone is only one base removed, so a read error is likely. Other DNA sequences in the same sample also yield this CDR3. The V gene corresponds to TRGV5; no J gene was called. The germline V gene encodes CDR1 VINAFY and CDR2 YDVSNSKD. The CDR3 loop spans 32 amino acids. CDR3 DNA sequence: TGTGCCACCTGGGACAGGCGAAGGATTATAAGAAACTCTTTAGCAGTGGAACAACACTGGTTGTCACAGGTAAGTATCGGAAGAATACAACATTTC. Amino acids: CATWDRRRIIRNSLAVEQHWLSQVSIGRIQHF.

This clone was seen ten or more times. This likely reflects a read error, since a far larger clone is one base away. J is TRGJ1 or TRGJ2 and V is TRGV3. TCRdb does not report a J gene; here it was assigned by matching the DNA to germline references. The CDR3 loop spans 13 amino acids. The V gene end was trimmed by 4 bases and the J gene end by 11 bases; junction bases not matched to a gene: 14. CDR1 is VTNTFY, CDR2 YDVSTARD, per germline (reference sequence). CDR3 coding DNA: TGTGCCACCTGGGATGCCAGGGTGAAGGAGAAACTCTTT. This translates into CATWDARVKEKLF.

For this clone: TCRdb lists the protein of a much larger clone for this DNA, which differs at residue 6, so this is likely a read error; the protein given here is translated from the DNA itself. CDR3 region: CALWEAQGRIRKLF. The DNA for the CDR3 is TGTGCCTTGTGGGAGGCGCAGGGGCGAATAAGGAAACTCTTT. The chain is built from TRGV9 and TRGJ1 or TRGJ2. TCRdb leaves out the J gene; it was filled in here by matching the DNA to germline. V dropped 2 bases and J dropped 12; count of bases not matched to a gene: 16. Germline CDR1 and CDR2: GITISATS and ISYDGTV (reference sequence). CDR3 length: 14 amino acids.

This clone was counted many times. A far larger clone is just one base off, so this is likely a read error. V and J are TRGV9 and TRGJ1 or TRGJ2. The germline V gene encodes CDR1 GITISATS and CDR2 ISYDGTV (reference sequence). The CDR3 covers 13 residues. The ends lost 5 bases at V and 3 bases at J; junction bases unmatched: 7. This CDR3 reads CALWGDSYYKKLF. CDR3 nucleotide sequence: TGTGCCTTGTGGGGGGACAGTTATTATAAGAAACTCTTT.

Worth noting for this clone: The protein given by TCRdb reflects a much larger clone and differs at residues 10 and 12 from this DNA's translation, likely from a read error; the protein shown is the DNA's translation. This chain links TRGV9 with TRGJP2. The length of the CDR3 is 15 residues. Germline V CDR1 and CDR2: GITISATS, ISYDGTV (reference sequence). CDR3 sequence reads: CALWEPVGSGWTKTF. Written as DNA, the CDR3 is TGTGCCTTGTGGGAGCCGGTCGGTAGTGGTTGGACCAAGACGTTT.

This clone has more than one count but fewer than ten. One base separates it from a far larger clone, so it is likely a read error. The sample contains more than one DNA sequence encoding this CDR3. The chain couples TRGV9 to TRGJ1 or TRGJ2. J gave up 3 bases and V 2 bases, and 7 bases lay outside the gene matches. CDR3 length: 14 residues. Germline V CDR1 and CDR2: GITISATS, ISYDGTV (reference sequence). CDR3 nucleotides: TGTGCCTTGTGGGAGGCAACCCTTTATTATAAGAAACTCTTT. This sequence encodes CALWEATLYYKKLF.

A few counts support this clone. It differs at one base from a far larger clone, so likely a read error. The same CDR3 arises from other DNA sequences in this sample as well. V and J are TRGV9 and TRGJP. Since TCRdb gives no J gene, matching the DNA to germline was used here to assign it. This CDR3 is 19 amino acids long. CDR1 is GITISATS, CDR2 ISYDGTV, per germline (reference sequence). The CDR3, as DNA: TGCGCCTTGTGGGAGGTGAGGGGTCCCCAAGAGTTGGGCAAAAAAATCAAGGTATTT. This encodes CALWEVRGPQELGKKIKVF.

This clone has more than one count but fewer than ten. The chain uses TRGV9 and TRGJ1 or TRGJ2. TCRdb lists no J gene, so it was determined here by aligning the DNA to germline. Trimming took 6 bases from V and 9 from J; bases not matched to a gene: 11. Per germline, CDR1 GITISATS and CDR2 ISYDGTV (reference sequence). The CDR3 has 12 residues. Written as DNA, the CDR3 is TGTGCCTTGTGGATAAGGGGTTTTAAGAAACTCTTT. As protein: CALWIRGFKKLF.

Details on this clone: The translation of this DNA and the TCRdb protein of a much larger clone differ at residue 4, probably owing to a read error; the protein shown here is translated from the DNA. The chain's CDR3 is CATRGRNSDWIKTF. As DNA, the CDR3 is TGTGCCACCCGGGGCAGAAATAGTGATTGGATCAAGACGTTT. The V call is TRGV5P, the J call TRGJP2. TRGV5P has pseudogene status. The CDR3 length is 14 residues.

This clone is medium-sized. This sample also contains other DNA sequences that code for the same CDR3. This rearrangement joins TRGV3 to TRGJ1 or TRGJ2. The CDR3 has 12 amino acids. Trimming took 2 bases from V and 4 from J; bases not matched to a gene: 2. CDR1 is VTNTFY, CDR2 YDVSTARD, per germline (reference sequence). The DNA for the CDR3 is TGTGCCACCTGGGACACCTATTATAAGAAACTCTTT. Translating gives CATWDTYYKKLF.

In this sample, this clone turned up many times. V gene TRGV5 combines with J gene TRGJ1 or TRGJ2. Trimming at V came to 0 bases and at J to 0 bases, leaving 8 bases not matched to a gene. CDR1 is VINAFY and CDR2 is YDVSNSKD in the germline V gene. The CDR3 has 16 residues. The CDR3 nucleotides are TGTGCCACCTGGGACAGGCGATTTCAGAATTATTATAAGAAACTCTTT. Encoded protein: CATWDRRFQNYYKKLF.

Comment on this clone: TCRdb's listed protein matches a much larger clone and diverges from this DNA's translation at residue 10, likely through a read error; the protein shown comes from the DNA. The chain combines TRGV3 with TRGJ1 or TRGJ2. The J gene is not listed in TCRdb, so it was assigned here from a DNA match to germline. CDR3 length: 14 amino acids. Losses at the gene ends were 1 base for V and 8 bases for J; bases not matched to a gene: 11. Germline V gene data show CDR1 as VTNTFY and CDR2 as YDVSTARD (reference sequence). Here the CDR3 DNA reads TGTGCCACCTGGGACAGCGACTGGTCCGATAAGAAACTCTTT. This sequence encodes CATWDSDWSDKKLF.